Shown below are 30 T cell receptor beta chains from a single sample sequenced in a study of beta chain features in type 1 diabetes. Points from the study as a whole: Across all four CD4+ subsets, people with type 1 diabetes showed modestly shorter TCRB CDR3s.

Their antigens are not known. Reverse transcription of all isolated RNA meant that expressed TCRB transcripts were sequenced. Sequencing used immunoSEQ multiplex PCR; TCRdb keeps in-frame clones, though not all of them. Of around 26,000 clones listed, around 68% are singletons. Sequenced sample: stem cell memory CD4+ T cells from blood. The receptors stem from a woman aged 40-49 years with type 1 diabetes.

The CDR3 region has the DNA TGTGCCAGCAGCTTGGGGCAGGATTACACAGATACGCAGTATTTT. It translates to CASSLGQDYTDTQYF. The rearrangement joins TRBV5-4 to TRBJ2-3; the D is unclear. Germline lookup yields CDR1 SGHNT and CDR2 YYREEE (reference sequence). The CDR3 runs to 15 residues. The ends were cut back, 0 bases at V and 2 bases at J, with 10 bases in the middle.

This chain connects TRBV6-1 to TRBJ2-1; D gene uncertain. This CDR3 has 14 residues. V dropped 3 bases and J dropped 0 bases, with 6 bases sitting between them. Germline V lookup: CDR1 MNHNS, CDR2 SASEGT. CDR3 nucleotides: TGTGCCAGCAGTGACACTTACTCCTACAATGAGCAGTTCTTC. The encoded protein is CASSDTYSYNEQFF.

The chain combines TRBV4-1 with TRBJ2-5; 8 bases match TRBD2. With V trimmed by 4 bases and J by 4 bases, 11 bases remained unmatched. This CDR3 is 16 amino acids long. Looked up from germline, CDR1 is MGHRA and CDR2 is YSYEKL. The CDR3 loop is CASSPGSGSGRETQYF. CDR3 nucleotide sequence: TGCGCCAGCAGCCCTGGGAGCGGGAGCGGACGAGAGACCCAGTACTTC.

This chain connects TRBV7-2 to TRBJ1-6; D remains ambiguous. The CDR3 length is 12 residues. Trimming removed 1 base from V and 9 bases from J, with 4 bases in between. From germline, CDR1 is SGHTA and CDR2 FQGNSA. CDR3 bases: TGTGCCAGCAGCTTAGTAGTTTCACCCCTCCACTTT. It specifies CASSLVVSPLHF.

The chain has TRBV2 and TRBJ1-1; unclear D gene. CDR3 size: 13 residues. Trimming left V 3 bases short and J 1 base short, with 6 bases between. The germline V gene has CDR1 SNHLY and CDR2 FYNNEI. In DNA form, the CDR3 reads TGTGCCAGCAGTGACGCCAGGAACACTGAAGCTTTCTTT. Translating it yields CASSDARNTEAFF. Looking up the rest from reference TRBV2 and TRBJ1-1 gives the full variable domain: EPEVTQTPSHQVTQMGQEVILRCVPISNHLYFYWYRQILGQKVEFLVSFYNNEISEKSEIFDDQFSVERPDGSNFTLKIRSTKLEDSAMYFCASSDARNTEAFFGQGTRLTVV.

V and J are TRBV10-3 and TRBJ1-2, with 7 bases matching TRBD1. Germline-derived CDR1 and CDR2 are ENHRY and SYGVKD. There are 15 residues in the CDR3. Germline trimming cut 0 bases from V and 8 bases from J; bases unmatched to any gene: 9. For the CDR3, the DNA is TGTGCCATCAGTGAGTCTCCATACAGGGGCACCGGCTACACCTTC. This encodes CAISESPYRGTGYTF.

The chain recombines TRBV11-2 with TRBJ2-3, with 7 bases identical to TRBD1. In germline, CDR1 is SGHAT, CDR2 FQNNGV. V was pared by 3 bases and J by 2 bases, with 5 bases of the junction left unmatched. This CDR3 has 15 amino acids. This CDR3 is CASSFGTADTDTQYF. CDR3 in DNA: TGTGCCAGCAGCTTTGGGACAGCCGACACAGATACGCAGTATTTT.

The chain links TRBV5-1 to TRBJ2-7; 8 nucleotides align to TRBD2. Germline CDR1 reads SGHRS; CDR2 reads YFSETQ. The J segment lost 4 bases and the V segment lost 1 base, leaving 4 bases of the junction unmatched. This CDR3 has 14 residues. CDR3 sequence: CASSLSGGGYEQYF. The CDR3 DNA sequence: TGCGCCAGCAGCTTGTCGGGGGGGGGATACGAGCAGTACTTC.

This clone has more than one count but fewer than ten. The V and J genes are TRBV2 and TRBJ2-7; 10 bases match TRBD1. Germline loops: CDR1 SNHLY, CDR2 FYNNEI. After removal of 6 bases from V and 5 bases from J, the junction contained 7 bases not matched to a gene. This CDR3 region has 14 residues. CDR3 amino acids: CASRKTGGRDEQYF. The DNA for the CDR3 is TGTGCCAGCAGGAAGACAGGGGGCAGGGACGAGCAGTACTTC.

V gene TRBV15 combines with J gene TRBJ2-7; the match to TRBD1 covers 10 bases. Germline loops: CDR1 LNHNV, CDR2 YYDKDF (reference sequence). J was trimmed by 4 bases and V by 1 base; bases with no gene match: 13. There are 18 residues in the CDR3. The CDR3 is CATSRGGTGAPYSYEQYF. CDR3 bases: TGTGCCACCAGCAGAGGTGGGACAGGGGCCCCCTATTCGTACGAGCAGTACTTC.

In nucleotides, the CDR3 is TGTGCCAGCAAGGAGAGCCCCTACGAGCAGTACTTC. Translating it yields CASKESPYEQYF. V is TRBV28 and J is TRBJ2-7; D unclear. The CDR3 loop spans 12 amino acids. V was trimmed by 7 bases and J by 2 bases, leaving 9 bases between them. Looked up from germline, CDR1 is MDHEN and CDR2 is SYDVKM. Supplemented by reference TRBV28 and TRBJ2-7, the full variable domain reads DVKVTQSSRYLVKRTGEKVFLECVQDMDHENMFWYRQDPGLGLRLIYFSYDVKMKEKGDIPEGYSVSREKKERFSLILESASTNQTSMYLCASKESPYEQYFGPGTRLTVT.

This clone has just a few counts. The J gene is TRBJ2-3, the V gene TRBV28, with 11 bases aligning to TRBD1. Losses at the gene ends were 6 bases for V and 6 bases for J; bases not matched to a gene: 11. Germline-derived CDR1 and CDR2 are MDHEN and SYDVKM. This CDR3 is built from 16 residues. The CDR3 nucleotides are TGTGCCAGCAGCTCCCCGGGACAGGGGGTTAGGGATACGCAGTATTTT. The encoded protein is CASSSPGQGVRDTQYF.

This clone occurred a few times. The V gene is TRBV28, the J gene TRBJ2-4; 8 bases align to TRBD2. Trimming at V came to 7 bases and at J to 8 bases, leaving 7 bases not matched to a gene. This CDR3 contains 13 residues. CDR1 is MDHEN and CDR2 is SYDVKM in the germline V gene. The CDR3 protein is CASKTGGDHIQYF. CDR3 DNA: TGTGCCAGCAAGACCGGGGGGGATCACATTCAGTACTTC. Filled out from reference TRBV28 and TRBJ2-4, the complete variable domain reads DVKVTQSSRYLVKRTGEKVFLECVQDMDHENMFWYRQDPGLGLRLIYFSYDVKMKEKGDIPEGYSVSREKKERFSLILESASTNQTSMYLCASKTGGDHIQYFGAGTRLSVL.

The CDR3 sequence is CASSHLLTGSYEQYF. In nucleotides, the CDR3 is TGCGCCAGCAGCCACCTTCTTACAGGTTCCTACGAGCAGTACTTC. The V gene is TRBV4-3, the J gene TRBJ2-7, with D perhaps matching TRBD1 (5 bases). V dropped 3 bases and J dropped 1 base, with 13 bases sitting between them. CDR1 is LGHNA and CDR2 is YSLEER in the germline V gene. CDR3 length equals 15 residues.

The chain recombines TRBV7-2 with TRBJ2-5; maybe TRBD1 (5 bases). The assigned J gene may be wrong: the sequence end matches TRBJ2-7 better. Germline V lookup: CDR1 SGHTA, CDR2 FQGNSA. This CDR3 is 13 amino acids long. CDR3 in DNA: TGTGCCAGCAGCTCTACAGGCACCTACGAGCAGTACTTC. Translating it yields CASSSTGTYEQYF.

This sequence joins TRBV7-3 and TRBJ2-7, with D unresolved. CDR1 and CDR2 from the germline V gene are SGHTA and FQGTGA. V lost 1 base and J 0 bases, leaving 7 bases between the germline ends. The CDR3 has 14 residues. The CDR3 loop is CASSLMGNSYEQYF. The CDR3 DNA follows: TGTGCCAGCAGCTTAATGGGCAACTCCTACGAGCAGTACTTC.

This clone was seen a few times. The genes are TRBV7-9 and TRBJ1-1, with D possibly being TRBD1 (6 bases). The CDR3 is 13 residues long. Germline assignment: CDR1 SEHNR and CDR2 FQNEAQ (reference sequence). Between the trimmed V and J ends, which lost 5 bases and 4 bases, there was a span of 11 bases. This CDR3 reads CASSLGQTTEAFF. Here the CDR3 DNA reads TGTGCCAGCAGCCTCGGACAGACCACTGAAGCTTTCTTT.

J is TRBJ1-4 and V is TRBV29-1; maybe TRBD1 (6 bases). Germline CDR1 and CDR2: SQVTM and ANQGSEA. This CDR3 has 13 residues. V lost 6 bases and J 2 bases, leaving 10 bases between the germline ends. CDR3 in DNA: TGCAGCGTAAGGGGGGGGACTAATGAAAAACTGTTTTTT. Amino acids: CSVRGGTNEKLFF.

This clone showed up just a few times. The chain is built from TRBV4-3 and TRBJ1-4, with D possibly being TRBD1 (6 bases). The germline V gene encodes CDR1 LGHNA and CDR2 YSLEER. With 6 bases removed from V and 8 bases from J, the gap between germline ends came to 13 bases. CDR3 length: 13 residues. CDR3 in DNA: TGCGCCAGCAGGGGGGCAGGGAACGAAAAACTGTTTTTT. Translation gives CASRGAGNEKLFF.

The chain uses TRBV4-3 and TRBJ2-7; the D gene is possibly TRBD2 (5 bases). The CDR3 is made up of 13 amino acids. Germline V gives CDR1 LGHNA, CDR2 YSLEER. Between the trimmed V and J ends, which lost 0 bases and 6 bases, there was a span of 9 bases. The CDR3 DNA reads TGCGCCAGCAGCCAAGAAGGAGGCGGCGAGCAGTACTTC. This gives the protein CASSQEGGGEQYF.

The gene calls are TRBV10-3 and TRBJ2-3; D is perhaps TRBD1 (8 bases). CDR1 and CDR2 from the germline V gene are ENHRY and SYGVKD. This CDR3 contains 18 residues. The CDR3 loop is CVYLHGHRQGRATDTQYF. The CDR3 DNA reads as TGTGTTTATCTCCATGGACATAGACAGGGGAGGGCCACAGATACGCAGTATTTT.

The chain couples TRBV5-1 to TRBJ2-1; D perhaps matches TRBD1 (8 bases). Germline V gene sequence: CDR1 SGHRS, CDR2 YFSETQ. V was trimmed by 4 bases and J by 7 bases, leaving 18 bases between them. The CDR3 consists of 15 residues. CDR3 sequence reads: CASSLGQGGFNEQFF. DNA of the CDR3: TGCGCCAGCAGCCTCGGACAGGGAGGGTTTAATGAGCAGTTCTTC.

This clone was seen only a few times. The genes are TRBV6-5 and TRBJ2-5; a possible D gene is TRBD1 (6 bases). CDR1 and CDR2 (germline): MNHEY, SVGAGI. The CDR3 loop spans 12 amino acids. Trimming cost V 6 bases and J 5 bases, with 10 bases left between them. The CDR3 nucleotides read TGTGCCAGCAGCCTTACAGGGGAGACCCAGTACTTC. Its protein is CASSLTGETQYF.

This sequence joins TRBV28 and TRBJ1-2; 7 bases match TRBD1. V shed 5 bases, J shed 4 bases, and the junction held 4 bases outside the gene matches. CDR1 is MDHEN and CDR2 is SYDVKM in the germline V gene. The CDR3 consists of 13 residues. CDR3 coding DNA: TGTGCCAGCAGTCTACAGGGGCCCTATGGCTACACCTTC. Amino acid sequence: CASSLQGPYGYTF.

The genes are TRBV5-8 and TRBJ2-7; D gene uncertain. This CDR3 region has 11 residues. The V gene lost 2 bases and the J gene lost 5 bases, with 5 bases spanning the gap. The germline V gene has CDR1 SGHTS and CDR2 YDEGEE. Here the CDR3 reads CASSFYHEQYF. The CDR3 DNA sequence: TGTGCCAGCAGCTTCTACCACGAGCAGTACTTC.

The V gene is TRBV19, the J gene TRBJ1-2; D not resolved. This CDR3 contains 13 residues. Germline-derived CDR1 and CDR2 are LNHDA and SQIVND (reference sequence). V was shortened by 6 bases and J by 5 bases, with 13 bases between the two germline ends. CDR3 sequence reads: CASRSGEEYGYTF. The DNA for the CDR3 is TGTGCCAGTAGGTCCGGGGAGGAGTATGGCTACACCTTC.

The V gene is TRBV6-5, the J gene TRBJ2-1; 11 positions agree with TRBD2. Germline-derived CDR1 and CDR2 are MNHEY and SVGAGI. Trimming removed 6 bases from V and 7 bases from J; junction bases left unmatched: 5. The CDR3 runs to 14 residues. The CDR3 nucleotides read TGTGCCAGCAGAGGGACTAGCGGTGGGAATGAGCAGTTCTTC. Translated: CASRGTSGGNEQFF.

CDR3 DNA sequence: TGTGCCAGCAGCCCCTTGGGGCCTGCGCCCGAGCAGTACTTC. Its protein is CASSPLGPAPEQYF. V is TRBV14 and J is TRBJ2-7, with a weak D call TRBD1 (5 bases). From germline, CDR1 is SGHDN and CDR2 FVKESK. V lost 4 bases and J 6 bases, leaving 16 bases between the germline ends. The CDR3 loop spans 14 amino acids.

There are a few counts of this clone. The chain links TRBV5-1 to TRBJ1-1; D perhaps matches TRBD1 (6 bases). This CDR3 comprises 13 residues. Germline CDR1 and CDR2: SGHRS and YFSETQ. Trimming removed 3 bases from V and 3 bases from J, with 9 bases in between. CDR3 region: CASSYRADTEAFF. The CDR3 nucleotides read TGCGCCAGCAGCTACAGGGCGGACACTGAAGCTTTCTTT.

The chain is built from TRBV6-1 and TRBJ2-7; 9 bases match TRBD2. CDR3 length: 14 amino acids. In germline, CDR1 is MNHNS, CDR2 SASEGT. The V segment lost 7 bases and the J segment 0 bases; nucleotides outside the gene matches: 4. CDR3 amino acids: CASINSGSSYEQYF. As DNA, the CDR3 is TGTGCCAGCATTAATAGCGGGAGCTCCTACGAGCAGTACTTC.